The 25 T cell receptor beta chains below come from one sample, sequenced in a study of cytomegalovirus exposure and HLA in healthy donors (TCRdb year 2017). To prepare the library, the immunoSEQ multiplex PCR assay was applied. The multiplex PCR relied on a mix of 60 forward primers for TCR Vbeta segments and 13 reverse primers for TCR Jbeta segments. TCRdb stores this immuneACCESS table with in-frame sequences only. Part of the clones is absent; in the studies checked, under half of the shortfall reflects unresolved V genes, and no reason is known for the rest. Present in this sample are about 140,000 clones, around 80% of which were seen just once. The biggest ten clones account for 3.2% of the sample. The specimen sequenced was PBMCs. Source of these receptors: a man younger than 30 in good health and CMV-seropositive.

The gene calls are TRBV4-2 and TRBJ1-1; TRBD1 aligns across 8 bases. Germline values: CDR1 LGHNA, CDR2 YNFKEQ. Unmatched junction bases numbered 11, after V lost 0 bases and J lost 5 bases. The CDR3 sequence is 17 residues long. Here the CDR3 reads CASSQDLQGARGTEAFF. In nucleotides, the CDR3 is TGTGCCAGCAGCCAAGATCTGCAGGGGGCCCGAGGAACTGAAGCTTTCTTT.

The V gene is TRBV5-4, the J gene TRBJ2-1, with 11 bases aligning to TRBD2. J was trimmed by 6 bases and V by 6 bases; bases with no gene match: 8. Germline values: CDR1 SGHNT, CDR2 YYREEE (reference sequence). CDR3 size: 15 residues. Written as DNA, the CDR3 is TGTGCCAGCACCGCCGGGACTAGCGGTTCCAATGAGCAGTTCTTC. Its protein product is CASTAGTSGSNEQFF.

The chain employs TRBV10-3 and TRBJ2-1; TRBD1 agrees at 10 bases. J was trimmed by 4 bases and V by 7 bases; bases with no gene match: 10. The CDR3 loop spans 16 amino acids. CDR1 and CDR2 (germline): ENHRY, SYGVKD. The DNA for the CDR3 is TGTGCCATCAAAAACCCGGACAGGGGGTCTTACAATGAGCAGTTCTTC. It translates to CAIKNPDRGSYNEQFF.

This clone was seen just once. The chain carries TRBV28 and TRBJ2-7; no firm D call. V lost 5 bases to trimming and J lost 4 bases, with 9 bases between them. Germline-derived CDR1 and CDR2 are MDHEN and SYDVKM. The CDR3 loop spans 12 amino acids. The CDR3 loop is CASSEQTYEQYF. CDR3 DNA: TGTGCCAGCAGTGAACAGACGTACGAGCAGTACTTC.

The chain uses TRBV13 and TRBJ2-7; TRBD1 matches at 9 bases. The germline CDR1 and CDR2 sequences are PRHDT and FYEKMQ (reference sequence). J was trimmed by 3 bases and V by 4 bases; bases with no gene match: 13. This CDR3 spans 17 amino acids. In nucleotides, the CDR3 is TGTGCCAGCAGCTCCCCGACGGGACAGGGATCATTCTACGAGCAGTACTTC. It yields the protein CASSSPTGQGSFYEQYF.

The rearrangement joins TRBV28 to TRBJ1-2, with TRBD1 identical over 8 bases. CDR1 MDHEN and CDR2 SYDVKM come from the germline V gene. The length of the CDR3 is 15 residues. The trim removed 5 bases at V and 7 bases at J, leaving 12 bases unmatched. CDR3 loop: CASSLRPGQGSGYTF. The CDR3 DNA sequence: TGTGCCAGCAGTCTCCGGCCCGGACAGGGAAGTGGCTACACCTTC.

J is TRBJ2-7 and V is TRBV5-1, with 10 positions matching TRBD1. Germline values: CDR1 SGHRS, CDR2 YFSETQ. The CDR3 is made up of 15 amino acids. The V and J ends lost 9 bases and 1 base, in that order; junction bases with no gene match: 10. CDR3 sequence (DNA): TGCGCCACTAGTCTGGGACAGGGGTTGTCCTACGAGCAGTACTTC. It encodes CATSLGQGLSYEQYF.

The chain joins TRBV6-6 to TRBJ2-1; D gene uncertain. CDR1 is MNHNY and CDR2 is SVGAGI in the germline V gene (reference sequence). This CDR3 is 12 amino acids long. V was cut by 2 bases and J by 5 bases, with 4 bases left in between. Here the CDR3 reads CASSYGDNEQFF. The CDR3 DNA is TGTGCCAGCAGTTACGGAGACAATGAGCAGTTCTTC.

The count of this clone is one. This chain links TRBV5-6 with TRBJ2-5; 10 nucleotides line up with TRBD2. This CDR3 comprises 16 residues. Trimming took 4 bases from V and 7 from J; bases not matched to a gene: 13. Germline CDR1 and CDR2: SGHDT and YYEEEE. CDR3 region: CASSLQVQREGRTQYF. The CDR3 nucleotides read TGTGCCAGCAGCCTCCAGGTTCAGCGGGAGGGCCGGACCCAGTACTTC.

This clone was observed a single time. The chain links TRBV19 to TRBJ1-4; 7 nucleotides match TRBD1. Germline-derived CDR1 and CDR2 are LNHDA and SQIVND (reference sequence). This CDR3 region has 15 residues. V was clipped by 1 base and J by 7 bases; unmatched bases: 6. The CDR3 sequence: CASSIGRRGTEKLFF. For the CDR3, the DNA is TGTGCCAGTAGTATAGGTCGCAGGGGGACTGAAAAACTGTTTTTT. Looking up the rest from reference TRBV19 and TRBJ1-4 gives the full variable domain: DGGITQSPKYLFRKEGQNVTLSCEQNLNHDAMYWYRQDPGQGLRLIYYSQIVNDFQKGDIAEGYSVSREKKESFPLTVTSAQKNPTAFYLCASSIGRRGTEKLFFGSGTQLSVL.

The chain couples TRBV27 to TRBJ1-5; 10 nucleotides agree with TRBD1. V gave up 10 bases and J gave up 1 base; unmatched junction bases: 19. The CDR3 is 19 amino acids. Germline CDR1 MNHEY, CDR2 SMNVEV (reference sequence). The CDR3 reads CATSPWGQGMGNSNQPQHF. The CDR3 coding sequence is TGTGCCACCTCCCCCTGGGGACAGGGGATGGGTAACAGCAATCAGCCCCAGCATTTT.

V and J are TRBV4-1 and TRBJ2-7; 8 nucleotides line up with TRBD2. The CDR3 totals 15 residues. CDR1 is MGHRA, CDR2 YSYEKL, per germline. The ends lost 1 base at V and 7 bases at J; junction bases unmatched: 9. CDR3 nucleotides: TGCGCCAGCAGCCAAGGGGGAGCGGGAGCTGAGGAGCAGTACTTC. Encoded protein: CASSQGGAGAEEQYF.

This chain uses TRBV28 with TRBJ2-1; D is unresolved. CDR1 MDHEN and CDR2 SYDVKM come from the germline V gene. V was clipped by 2 bases and J by 2 bases, with 13 bases between them. This CDR3 is 16 amino acids long. CDR3 loop: CASSLRYRGTYNEQFF. The CDR3 nucleotides are TGTGCCAGCAGTTTACGGTATCGCGGAACCTACAATGAGCAGTTCTTC.

The rearrangement links TRBV2 to TRBJ1-5; 7 nucleotides agree with TRBD1. The CDR3 contains 14 residues. The V gene end was trimmed by 8 bases and the J gene end by 0 bases; junction bases not matched to a gene: 4. Germline CDR1 SNHLY, CDR2 FYNNEI. The DNA for the CDR3 is TGTGCCAGCGGGACAGTAAATAGCAATCAGCCCCAGCATTTT. It specifies CASGTVNSNQPQHF.

This rearrangement joins TRBV6-1 to TRBJ2-2; 8 bases map to TRBD2. Per the germline V gene, CDR1 is MNHNS and CDR2 is SASEGT. The CDR3 runs to 14 residues. Unmatched junction bases numbered 2, after V lost 7 bases and J lost 1 base. CDR3 bases: TGTGCCAGCACCCTAGCGGGGAACACCGGGGAGCTGTTTTTT. It codes for CASTLAGNTGELFF.

The chain carries TRBV19 and TRBJ1-3; a possible D gene is TRBD1 (5 bases). Germline lookup yields CDR1 LNHDA and CDR2 SQIVND (reference sequence). This CDR3 contains 16 residues. V lost 1 base and J 4 bases, leaving 14 bases between the germline ends. CDR3 residues: CASSIGTKSMGNTIYF. The CDR3 DNA reads as TGTGCCAGTAGTATAGGGACAAAAAGTATGGGAAACACCATATATTTT. Variable domain in full (rest from reference TRBV19 and TRBJ1-3): DGGITQSPKYLFRKEGQNVTLSCEQNLNHDAMYWYRQDPGQGLRLIYYSQIVNDFQKGDIAEGYSVSREKKESFPLTVTSAQKNPTAFYLCASSIGTKSMGNTIYFGEGSWLTVV.

This chain links TRBV28 with TRBJ1-1, with 9 bases that match TRBD1. The trim removed 1 base at V and 3 bases at J, leaving 12 bases unmatched. The CDR3 length is 18 residues. The germline V gene encodes CDR1 MDHEN and CDR2 SYDVKM. This CDR3 is CASSLYSAGTGSDTEAFF. The CDR3 nucleotides read TGTGCCAGCAGTTTATACTCCGCCGGGACAGGGTCTGACACTGAAGCTTTCTTT.

The rearrangement joins TRBV25-1 to TRBJ2-3; the match to TRBD2 covers 7 bases. With V trimmed by 1 base and J by 1 base, 2 bases remained unmatched. CDR3 length: 15 amino acids. The germline CDR1 and CDR2 sequences are MGHDK and SYGVNS. The DNA of the CDR3 is TGTGCCAGCAGTGAATCGGCGGGAGGCACAGATACGCAGTATTTT. It encodes CASSESAGGTDTQYF.

The chain links TRBV2 to TRBJ2-4, with TRBD1 identical over 9 bases. The CDR3 loop spans 16 amino acids. Per the germline V gene, CDR1 is SNHLY and CDR2 is FYNNEI. V shed 5 bases and J 1 base; nucleotides not matched to a gene: 6. CDR3 region: CASSIYRGPAKNIQYF. In DNA form, the CDR3 reads TGTGCCAGCAGTATCTACAGGGGGCCTGCCAAAAACATTCAGTACTTC. The complete variable domain, with remaining parts taken from reference TRBV2 and TRBJ2-4, reads EPEVTQTPSHQVTQMGQEVILRCVPISNHLYFYWYRQILGQKVEFLVSFYNNEISEKSEIFDDQFSVERPDGSNFTLKIRSTKLEDSAMYFCASSIYRGPAKNIQYFGAGTRLSVL.

V is TRBV27 and J is TRBJ1-5; 7 bases map to TRBD1. The CDR3 has 16 residues. Germline CDR1 reads MNHEY; CDR2 reads SMNVEV (reference sequence). Trimming cost V 4 bases and J 1 base; bases outside gene matches: 7. CDR3 nucleotides: TGTGCCAGCAGTTCATTACCAGGGGGGAGCAATCAGCCCCAGCATTTT. The encoded protein is CASSSLPGGSNQPQHF.

This sequence joins TRBV27 and TRBJ1-5, with D unclear. This CDR3 contains 13 residues. In germline, CDR1 is MNHEY, CDR2 SMNVEV (reference sequence). As DNA, the CDR3 is TGTCTCAAACCTGCGCTAGGTGGTCAGCCCCAGCATTTT. Its translation is CLKPALGGQPQHF.

Here the CDR3 reads CASSVTSEQFF. CDR3 DNA: TGTGCCAGCAGCGTTACCAGTGAGCAGTTCTTC. This chain uses TRBV9 with TRBJ2-1; unclear D gene. The CDR3 has 11 residues. In germline, CDR1 is SGDLS, CDR2 YYNGEE. V was clipped by 2 bases and J by 9 bases, with 6 bases between them.

The chain is built from TRBV13 and TRBJ1-1; perhaps TRBD1 as D (5 bases). Germline loops: CDR1 PRHDT, CDR2 FYEKMQ (reference sequence). This CDR3 has 14 residues. Deletions cut 6 bases from V and 1 base from J, with 12 bases between. CDR3 bases: TGTGCCAGCAGAAGAGACAGACAGAACACTGAAGCTTTCTTT. Its protein product is CASRRDRQNTEAFF. The full variable domain, in which reference TRBV13 and TRBJ1-1 provide the parts outside the CDR3, is AAGVIQSPRHLIKEKRETATLKCYPIPRHDTVYWYQQGPGQDPQFLISFYEKMQSDKGSIPDRFSAQQFSDYHSELNMSSLELGDSALYFCASRRDRQNTEAFFGQGTRLTVV.

V is TRBV19 and J is TRBJ1-5; no clear D. With 6 bases removed from V and 7 bases from J, the gap between germline ends came to 10 bases. The CDR3 spans 12 residues. CDR1 and CDR2 from the germline V gene are LNHDA and SQIVND (reference sequence). The CDR3, as DNA: TGTGCCAGTAGGATTGGAGGACAGCCCCAGCATTTT. It specifies CASRIGGQPQHF.

This chain connects TRBV19 to TRBJ2-7; D unclear. The CDR3 sequence is 13 residues long. V was pared by 7 bases and J by 0 bases, with 10 bases between. CDR1 is LNHDA and CDR2 is SQIVND in the germline V gene (reference sequence). The chain's CDR3 is CASNPGSSYEQYF. For the CDR3, the DNA is TGTGCCAGTAATCCAGGTTCCTCCTACGAGCAGTACTTC.